A single sample gave rise to the 2 T cell receptor beta chains below, sequenced in a study of blood T cell repertoires in COVID-19. Some clones are missing from TCRdb's copy, which holds only in-frame ones; the method was immunoSEQ multiplex PCR. The table lists 230,000 or so clones, 85% to 90% of them singletons. Sequenced input: peripheral blood. Receptors originate from a woman aged 40 to 49 who had recovered from COVID-19.

The DNA of the CDR3 is TGTGCCAGCAGCTTAAGTAGCGGTGAAGAGACCCAGTACTTC. This gives the protein CASSLSSGEETQYF. The rearrangement uses TRBV7-2 and TRBJ2-5, with D perhaps matching TRBD2 (6 bases). Germline assignment: CDR1 SGHTA and CDR2 FQGNSA. Trimming cost V 2 bases and J 3 bases, with 10 bases left between them. There are 14 residues in the CDR3. The variable domain in full, with the rest retrieved from reference TRBV7-2 and TRBJ2-5, is GAGVSQSPSNKVTEKGKDVELRCDPISGHTALYWYRQSLGQGLEFLIYFQGNSAPDKSGLPSDRFSAERTGGSVSTLTIQRTQQEDSAVYLCASSLSSGEETQYFGPGTRLLVL.

V is TRBV10-3 and J is TRBJ2-1; 9 bases match TRBD1. The CDR3 is made up of 15 amino acids. The J segment lost 6 bases and the V segment lost 4 bases, leaving 7 bases of the junction unmatched. Germline loops: CDR1 ENHRY, CDR2 SYGVKD. The chain's CDR3 is CAISGAGTGLNEQFF. In DNA, the CDR3 is TGTGCCATCAGTGGTGCTGGGACAGGGCTCAATGAGCAGTTCTTC.